This T cell receptor (beta chain) stems from a study of T cell responses to AZD1222 COVID-19 vaccine. This CDR3 is 16 amino acids long. The germline CDR1 and CDR2 sequences are KGHDR and SFDVKD. V dropped 2 bases and J dropped 3; count of bases not matched to a gene: 6. Here immunoSEQ multiplex PCR was the method, and the copy in TCRdb shows in-frame clones only, minus some. The repertoire holds 57,000 or so clones, with 85% to 90% as singletons. Sequencing was performed on peripheral blood, taken on day 0 of MenACWY control vaccination. This chain joins TRBV24-1 and TRBJ1-5; 7 bases agree with TRBD1. This receptor was obtained from an adult in good health. CDR3: CATSDSQGSSNQPQHF. The CDR3 DNA follows: TGTGCCACCAGTGATTCACAGGGGTCCTCCAATCAGCCCCAGCATTTT.